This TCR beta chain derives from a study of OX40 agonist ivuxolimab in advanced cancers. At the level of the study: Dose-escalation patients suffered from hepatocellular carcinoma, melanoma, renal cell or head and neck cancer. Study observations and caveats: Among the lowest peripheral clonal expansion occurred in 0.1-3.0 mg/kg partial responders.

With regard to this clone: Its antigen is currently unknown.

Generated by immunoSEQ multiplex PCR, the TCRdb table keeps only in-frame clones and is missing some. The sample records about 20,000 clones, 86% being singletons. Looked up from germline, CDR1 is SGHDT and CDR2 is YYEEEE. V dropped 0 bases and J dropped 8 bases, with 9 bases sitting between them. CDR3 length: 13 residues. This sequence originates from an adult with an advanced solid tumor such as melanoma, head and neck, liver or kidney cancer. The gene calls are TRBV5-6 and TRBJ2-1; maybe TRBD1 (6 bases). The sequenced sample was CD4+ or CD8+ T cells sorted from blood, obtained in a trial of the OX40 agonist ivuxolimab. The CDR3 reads CASSLVQGDEQFF. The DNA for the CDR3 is TGTGCCAGCAGCTTGGTACAGGGCGATGAGCAGTTCTTC. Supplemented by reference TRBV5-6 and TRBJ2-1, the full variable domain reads DAGVTQSPTHLIKTRGQQVTLRCSPKSGHDTVSWYQQALGQGPQFIFQYYEEEERQRGNFPDRFSGHQFPNYSSELNVNALLLGDSALYLCASSLVQGDEQFFGPGTRLTVL.